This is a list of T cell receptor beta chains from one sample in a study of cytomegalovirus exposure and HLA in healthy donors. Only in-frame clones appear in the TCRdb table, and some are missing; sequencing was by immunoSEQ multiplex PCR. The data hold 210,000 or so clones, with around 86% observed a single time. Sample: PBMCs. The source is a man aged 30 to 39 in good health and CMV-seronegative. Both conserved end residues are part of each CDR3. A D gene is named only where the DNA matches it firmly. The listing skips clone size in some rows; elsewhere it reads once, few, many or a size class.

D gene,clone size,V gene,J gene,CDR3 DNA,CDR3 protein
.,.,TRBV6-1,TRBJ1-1,TGTGCCACGGGGGTAAGGCAGCTTAAGAACACTGAAGCTTTCTTT,CATGVRQLKNTEAFF
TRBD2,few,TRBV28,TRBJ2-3,TGTGCCAGCAGACGAGCGGGGGGCACAGATACGCAGTATTTT,CASRRAGGTDTQYF
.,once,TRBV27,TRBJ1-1,TGTGCCAGCACCCCCCGCGGGGCGAACACTGAAGCTTTCTTT,CASTPRGANTEAFF
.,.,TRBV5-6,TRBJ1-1,TGTGCCTCCTCAAGAGGGGGTCGGGACACTGAAGCTTTCTTT,CASSRGGRDTEAFF
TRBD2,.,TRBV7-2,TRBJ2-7,TGTGCCAGCAGCTTTTTGGGACTAGCGGTTTATCAGTACTTC,CASSFLGLAVYQYF
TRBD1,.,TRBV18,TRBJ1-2,TGTGCCAGCTCACCAGGTAGGACAGGGATCGGCTACACCTTC,CASSPGRTGIGYTF
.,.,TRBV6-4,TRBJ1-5,TGTGCCAGCAACCTCCGGGACACCGATTATAGCAATCAGCCCCAGCATTTT,CASNLRDTDYSNQPQHF
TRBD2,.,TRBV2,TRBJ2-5,TGTGCCAGCGCGCTAGCGGGGAGAGAAGAGACCCAGTACTTC,CASALAGREETQYF
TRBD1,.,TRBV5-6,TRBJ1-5,TGTGCCAGCAGCCGGACAGGGGAAGTCCGTCAGCCCCAGCATTTT,CASSRTGEVRQPQHF
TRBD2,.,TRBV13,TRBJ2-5,TGTGCCAGCAGCATTCAGCGGGGGAAAGGGGAGACCCAGTACTTC,CASSIQRGKGETQYF
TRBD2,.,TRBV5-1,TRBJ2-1,TGCGCCAGCAACCAGGCTAGCGGGTATCTGGATGAGCAGTTCTTC,CASNQASGYLDEQFF
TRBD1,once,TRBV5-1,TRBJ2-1,TGCGCCAGCAGTTCTCAGGACAGGGTGCACAATGAGCAGTTCTTC,CASSSQDRVHNEQFF
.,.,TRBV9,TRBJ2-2,TGTGCCAGCAGCGCCTCCCTGACCGGGGAGCTGTTTTTT,CASSASLTGELFF
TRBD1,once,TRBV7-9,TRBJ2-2,TGTGCCAGCAGCTTGGGACAGCGGAACACCGGGGAGCTGTTTTTT,CASSLGQRNTGELFF
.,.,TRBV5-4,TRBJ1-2,TGTGCCAGCAGCCCGATGCCTAGGGGAGGCTATGGCTACACCTTC,CASSPMPRGGYGYTF
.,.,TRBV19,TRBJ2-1,TGTGCCAGTAGTAGGCCTGGTGAGCAGTTCTTC,CASSRPGEQFF
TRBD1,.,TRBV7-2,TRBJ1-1,TGTGCCAGCAGCATCTGGACAGGGGGGAACACTGAAGCTTTCTTT,CASSIWTGGNTEAFF
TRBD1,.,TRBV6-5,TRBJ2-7,TGTGCCAGCAGTTGGGACAGGGACATCTACGAGCAGTACTTC,CASSWDRDIYEQYF
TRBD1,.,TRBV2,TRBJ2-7,TGTGCCAGCAGTACCACAGGGGTACAATCCGAGCAGTACTTC,CASSTTGVQSEQYF
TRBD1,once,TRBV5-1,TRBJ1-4,TGCGCCAGCAGCTCGATAGCCGGACAGGGCGGTAATGAAAAACTGTTTTTT,CASSSIAGQGGNEKLFF
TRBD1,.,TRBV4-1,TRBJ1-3,TGCGCCAGCAGCCAGAGGGACAGGGGTGGTGGAAACACCATATATTTT,CASSQRDRGGGNTIYF
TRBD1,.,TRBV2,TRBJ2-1,TGTGCCAGCCAACCGGGACAGGGGTCCCCCGAGCAGTTCTTC,CASQPGQGSPEQFF
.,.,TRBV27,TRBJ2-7,TGTGCCAGCAGTCACAACTACGAGCAGTACTTC,CASSHNYEQYF
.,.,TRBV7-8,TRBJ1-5,TGTGCCAGCAGCTTAGCGCAGGGTCAGCCCCAGCATTTT,CASSLAQGQPQHF
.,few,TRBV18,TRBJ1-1,TGTGCCAGCTCAAGATCCAACGGGAACACTGAAGCTTTCTTT,CASSRSNGNTEAFF
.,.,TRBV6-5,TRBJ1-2,TGTGCCAGCAGTTACTCAAGGGGATTTGGCTACACCTTC,CASSYSRGFGYTF
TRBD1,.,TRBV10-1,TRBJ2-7,TGCGCCAGCAGTGTTGCTGGGACAGGTGTCTGCGAGCAGTACTTC,CASSVAGTGVCEQYF
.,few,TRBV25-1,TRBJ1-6,TGTGCCAGCACTTACGATAGACAGTCCAATTCACCCCTCCACTTT,CASTYDRQSNSPLHF
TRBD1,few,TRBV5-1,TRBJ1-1,TGCGCCAGCAGCTTGGTGGGGAACGGAGGGGGCTACACTGAAGCTTTCTTT,CASSLVGNGGGYTEAFF
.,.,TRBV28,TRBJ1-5,TGTGCCAGCACTTCCGGGACAATTAATCAGCCCCAGCATTTT,CASTSGTINQPQHF
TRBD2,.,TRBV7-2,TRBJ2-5,TGTGCCAGCAGCTTAGAGGCTAGCGGGGGACAAGAGACCCAGTACTTC,CASSLEASGGQETQYF
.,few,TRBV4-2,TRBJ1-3,TGTGCCAGCAGCCCCGGCGGGCGTTCTCGCTCTGGAAACACCATATATTTT,CASSPGGRSRSGNTIYF
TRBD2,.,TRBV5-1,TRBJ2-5,TGCGCCAGCAGCTTGGAGGCGGGGGGGTACCAAGAGACCCAGTACTTC,CASSLEAGGYQETQYF
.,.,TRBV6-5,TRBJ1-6,TGTGCCAGCAGCGGCGGGGCCTCCTATTCACCCCTCCACTTT,CASSGGASYSPLHF
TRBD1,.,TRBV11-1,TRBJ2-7,TGTGCCAGCAGTTCCGGGACAGGGGGCCCCTACGAGCAGTACTTC,CASSSGTGGPYEQYF
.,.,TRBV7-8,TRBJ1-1,TGTGCCAGCAGCTACGGCCTCGGAGACACTGAAGCTTTCTTT,CASSYGLGDTEAFF
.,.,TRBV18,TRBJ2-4,TGTGCCAGCTCAGTCGGTCGGGAAAACATTCAGTACTTC,CASSVGRENIQYF
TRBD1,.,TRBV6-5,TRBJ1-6,TGTGCCAGCAGTTACGGACAGGTTAAGAATTCACCCCTCCACTTT,CASSYGQVKNSPLHF
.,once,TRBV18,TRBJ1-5,TGTGCCAGCTCACCAAAGGTGGGGGCAGGCCAGCCCCAGCATTTT,CASSPKVGAGQPQHF
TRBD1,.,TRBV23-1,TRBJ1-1,TGCGCCAGCAGTCAACCGTCGACAGGGGACGAGAACACTGAAGCTTTCTTT,CASSQPSTGDENTEAFF